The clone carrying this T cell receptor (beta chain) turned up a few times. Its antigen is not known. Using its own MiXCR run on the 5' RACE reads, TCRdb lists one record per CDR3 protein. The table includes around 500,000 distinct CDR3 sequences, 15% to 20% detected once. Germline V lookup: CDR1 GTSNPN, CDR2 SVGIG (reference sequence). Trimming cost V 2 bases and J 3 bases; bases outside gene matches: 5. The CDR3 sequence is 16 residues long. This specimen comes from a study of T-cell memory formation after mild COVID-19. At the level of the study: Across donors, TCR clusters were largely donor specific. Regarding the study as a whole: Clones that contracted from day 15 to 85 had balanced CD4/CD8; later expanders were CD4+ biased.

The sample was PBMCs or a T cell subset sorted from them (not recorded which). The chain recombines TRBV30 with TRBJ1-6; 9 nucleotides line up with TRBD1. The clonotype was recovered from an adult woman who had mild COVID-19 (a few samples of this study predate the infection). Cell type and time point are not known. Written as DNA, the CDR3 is TGTGCCTGGAGTACAGGGGGCCACCTCTATAATTCACCCCTCCACTTT. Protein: CAWSTGGHLYNSPLHF. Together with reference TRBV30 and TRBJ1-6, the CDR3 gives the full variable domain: SQTIHQWPATLVQPVGSPLSLECTVEGTSNPNLYWYRQAAGRGLQLLFYSVGIGQISSEVPQNLSASRPQDRQFILSSKKLLLSDSGFYLCAWSTGGHLYNSPLHFGNGTRLTVT.